What follows are 15 T cell receptor beta chains derived from one specimen sequenced in a study of blood T cell repertoires in COVID-19. Measured with immunoSEQ multiplex PCR; TCRdb has only the in-frame clones, and not every one. The table includes some 180,000 clones, roughly 85% detected once. What was sequenced was peripheral blood. The receptor source for this set is a woman aged 80 or over with acute or convalescent COVID-19.

This clone was counted a single time. The chain employs TRBV2 and TRBJ2-3; D not resolved. Trimming cost V 1 base and J 5 bases, with 7 bases left between them. This CDR3 is built from 13 residues. CDR1 and CDR2 (germline): SNHLY, FYNNEI. For the CDR3, the DNA is TGTGCCAGCAGTGAAGGGCAGTTAGATACGCAGTATTTT. Protein: CASSEGQLDTQYF.

The table lists this clone with a few counts. This CDR3 is CASSPGSWDSTHNEQFF. The DNA of the CDR3 is TGTGCCAGCAGCCCGGGTAGTTGGGACAGTACGCACAATGAGCAGTTCTTC. The chain has TRBV7-3 and TRBJ2-1; 7 positions match TRBD1. Germline-derived CDR1 and CDR2 are SGHTA and FQGTGA. V dropped 5 bases and J dropped 5; count of bases not matched to a gene: 15. The CDR3 length is 17 residues.

This chain joins TRBV5-1 and TRBJ1-2, with D unclear. V lost 4 bases to trimming and J lost 4 bases, with 14 bases between them. Germline V gives CDR1 SGHRS, CDR2 YFSETQ. The CDR3 covers 14 residues. The CDR3 sequence: CASSPDVSAYGYTF. In nucleotides, the CDR3 is TGCGCCAGCAGCCCGGATGTGAGCGCCTATGGCTACACCTTC. Drawing the rest from reference TRBV5-1 and TRBJ1-2, the complete variable domain is KAGVTQTPRYLIKTRGQQVTLSCSPISGHRSVSWYQQTPGQGLQFLFEYFSETQRNKGNFPGRFSGRQFSNSRSEMNVSTLELGDSALYLCASSPDVSAYGYTFGSGTRLTVV.

This clone was picked up one time. The V gene is TRBV5-4, the J gene TRBJ2-3; perhaps TRBD2 as D (5 bases). Deletions cut 4 bases from V and 4 bases from J, with 10 bases between. The CDR3 is made up of 13 amino acids. In germline, CDR1 is SGHNT, CDR2 YYREEE (reference sequence). The CDR3, as DNA: TGTGCCAGCAGCACCAAGGACTCAGATACGCAGTATTTT. Its translation is CASSTKDSDTQYF.

The chain recombines TRBV2 with TRBJ1-4, with a tentative D call TRBD1 (5 bases). Looked up from germline, CDR1 is SNHLY and CDR2 is FYNNEI. V lost 6 bases and J 3 bases, leaving 17 bases between the germline ends. The CDR3 loop spans 16 amino acids. CDR3 bases: TGTGCCAGCAGCCGAACAGGTCTAGTGGCTAATGAAAAACTGTTTTTT. Its translation is CASSRTGLVANEKLFF.

The chain joins TRBV2 to TRBJ2-7; 9 bases map to TRBD1. The CDR3 extends over 15 amino acids. Germline-derived CDR1 and CDR2 are SNHLY and FYNNEI. The V and J ends lost 6 bases and 3 bases, in that order; junction bases with no gene match: 9. CDR3 DNA sequence: TGTGCCAGCAGGAGAGACAGGGGGGGACTCTACGAGCAGTACTTC. Translating it yields CASRRDRGGLYEQYF. The full variable domain, with the rest looked up from reference TRBV2 and TRBJ2-7, is EPEVTQTPSHQVTQMGQEVILRCVPISNHLYFYWYRQILGQKVEFLVSFYNNEISEKSEIFDDQFSVERPDGSNFTLKIRSTKLEDSAMYFCASRRDRGGLYEQYFGPGTRLTVT.

The rearrangement uses TRBV5-4 and TRBJ2-2; 7 bases match TRBD1. With V trimmed by 5 bases and J by 2 bases, 9 bases remained unmatched. CDR3 length: 16 residues. Germline V lookup: CDR1 SGHNT, CDR2 YYREEE (reference sequence). This CDR3 is CASRPGQAVNTGELFF. CDR3 sequence (DNA): TGTGCCAGCAGACCCGGACAGGCAGTAAACACCGGGGAGCTGTTTTTT.

In DNA form, the CDR3 reads TGTGCCAGCAGTTACTCGTTACAGGCAAACTATGGCTACACCTTC. This encodes CASSYSLQANYGYTF. The chain carries TRBV6-5 and TRBJ1-2, with D perhaps matching TRBD1 (5 bases). Trimming pared 0 bases from V and 2 bases from J, leaving 10 bases between. The germline V gene encodes CDR1 MNHEY and CDR2 SVGAGI. The CDR3 spans 15 residues.

The chain employs TRBV27 and TRBJ2-1, with 9 positions matching TRBD1. V shed 5 bases and J 5 bases; nucleotides not matched to a gene: 19. Germline CDR1 is MNHEY and CDR2 is SMNVEV (reference sequence). This CDR3 region has 19 residues. As DNA, the CDR3 is TGTGCCAGCAGTACAACCGGGACAGGGATTATTCGACTTGACAATGAGCAGTTCTTC. Translated: CASSTTGTGIIRLDNEQFF.

This sequence joins TRBV5-5 and TRBJ1-6; 10 positions agree with TRBD1. The germline CDR1 and CDR2 sequences are SGHKS and YYEKEE (reference sequence). The CDR3 is 14 amino acids. The V segment lost 9 bases and the J segment 7 bases; nucleotides outside the gene matches: 7. The CDR3 loop reads CATNRQGANSPLHF. The CDR3 DNA follows: TGTGCCACCAACCGACAGGGGGCGAATTCACCCCTCCACTTT.

This clone occurred a few times. The V and J genes are TRBV19 and TRBJ1-4, with D possibly TRBD1 on 5 matching bases. Trimming removed 5 bases from V and 1 base from J, with 11 bases in between. The germline V gene encodes CDR1 LNHDA and CDR2 SQIVND (reference sequence). The CDR3 extends over 15 amino acids. CDR3 residues: CASSPRQGTNEKLFF. The CDR3 DNA is TGTGCCAGTAGTCCAAGGCAGGGAACTAATGAAAAACTGTTTTTT.

This chain uses TRBV25-1 with TRBJ2-1; possibly TRBD2 for D (6 bases). The CDR3 extends over 15 amino acids. Germline CDR1 MGHDK, CDR2 SYGVNS. Trimming stripped 2 bases from V and 3 bases from J, with 11 bases between. DNA for the CDR3: TGTGCCAGCAGTGAAGGGGGGATAGTCTACAATGAGCAGTTCTTC. Protein product: CASSEGGIVYNEQFF.

V is TRBV3-1 (or the pseudogene TRBV3-2) and J is TRBJ2-7; D is unclear. CDR1 LGHDT and CDR2 YNNKEL come from the germline V gene (reference sequence). CDR3 size: 12 residues. V shed 4 bases and J shed 5 bases, with 9 bases lying between them. Written as DNA, the CDR3 is TGTGCCAGCAGCCTAGCCTGTAACGAGCAGTACTTC. Protein product: CASSLACNEQYF.

This clone turned up a few times. V and J are TRBV6-5 and TRBJ1-2, with a weak D call TRBD1 (5 bases). Germline-derived CDR1 and CDR2 are MNHEY and SVGAGI. Deletions cut 6 bases from V and 6 bases from J, with 20 bases between. The CDR3 has 15 amino acids. The CDR3 loop reads CASSTTGPMMDGYTF. The CDR3 DNA sequence: TGTGCCAGCAGCACCACAGGTCCGATGATGGATGGCTACACCTTC.

The rearrangement joins TRBV19 to TRBJ2-2, with 9 bases that match TRBD2. Unmatched junction bases numbered 4, after V lost 7 bases and J lost 4 bases. CDR3 length: 14 residues. Germline loops: CDR1 LNHDA, CDR2 SQIVND (reference sequence). The CDR3 region is CASNGGGATGELFF. CDR3 nucleotide sequence: TGTGCCAGTAACGGCGGGGGGGCCACCGGGGAGCTGTTTTTT.